This T cell receptor beta chain was recorded in a study of blood T cells in healthy people across ages. Study-level points and caveats: The fall in TCR beta diversity per million T cells was roughly linear with age. Diversity estimates drawn from one million T cells were deemed underestimates.

With a J-beta primer mix and a sample-barcoded 5' primer, a second PCR ran about 7 to 11 cycles. Each cDNA molecule was tagged by a template-switch adaptor that had 12 random nucleotides. From the 5' RACE reads, TCRdb called clonotypes with MiXCR, one entry per CDR3 protein. Among around 1.5 million distinct CDR3 sequences listed, around 36% were seen once. Losses at the gene ends were 1 base for V and 5 bases for J; bases not matched to a gene: 7. CDR1 and CDR2 (germline): MGHRA, YSYEKL. CDR3 length: 16 residues. Each individual donor underwent a draw of ten milliliters of peripheral blood. On this clonotype: What it binds is unknown.

The origin of this receptor is a woman aged 30 to 39 in good health. Material for sequencing was blood. The chain employs TRBV4-1 and TRBJ2-1; 8 nucleotides agree with TRBD2. The CDR3 coding sequence is TGCGCCAGCAGCCAAGTGCCGGGACTAGGGGACAATGAGCAGTTCTTC. This codes for CASSQVPGLGDNEQFF.